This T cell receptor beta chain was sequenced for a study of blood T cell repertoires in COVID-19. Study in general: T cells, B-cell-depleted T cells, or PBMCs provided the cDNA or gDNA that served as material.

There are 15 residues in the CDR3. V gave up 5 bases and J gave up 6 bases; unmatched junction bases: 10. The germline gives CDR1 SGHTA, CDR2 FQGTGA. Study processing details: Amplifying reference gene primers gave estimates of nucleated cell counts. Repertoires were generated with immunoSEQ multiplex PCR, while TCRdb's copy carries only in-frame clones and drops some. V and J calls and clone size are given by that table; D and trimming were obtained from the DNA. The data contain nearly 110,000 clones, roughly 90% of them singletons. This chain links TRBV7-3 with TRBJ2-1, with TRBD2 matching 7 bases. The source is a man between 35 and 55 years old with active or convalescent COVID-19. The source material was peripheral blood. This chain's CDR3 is CASSPRERDRNEQFF. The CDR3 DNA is TGTGCCAGCAGCCCTCGGGAGCGGGACCGCAATGAGCAGTTCTTC.